One and the same sample provided the 27 T cell receptor beta chains below, sequenced in a study of T cells in Graves' hyperthyroidism and ophthalmopathy. TCR beta CDR3 sequences were amplified from RNA transcripts. Initially, a first-round RT-PCR of the TCR CDR3 employed the HTBI primer set. TCRdb fed the multiplex PCR reads into MiXCR, producing one record per CDR3 protein. The sample lists 380,000 or so distinct CDR3 sequences, approximately 13% occurring once. Source material: blood. These receptor sequences come from a man under 40 with Graves' hyperthyroidism that later progressed to Graves' ophthalmopathy.

This clonotype was seen repeatedly, ten times or more. This rearrangement joins TRBV3-1 to TRBJ2-3; TRBD1 is a possible D gene (6 bases). The CDR3 contains 16 residues. Germline CDR1 LGHDT, CDR2 YNNKEL (reference sequence). Trimming pared 0 bases from V and 3 bases from J, leaving 13 bases between. This chain's CDR3 is CASSQDGQGKTDTQYF. CDR3 DNA: TGTGCCAGCAGCCAAGATGGCCAGGGGAAAACAGATACGCAGTATTTT.

The V call is TRBV7-8, the J call TRBJ2-6, with D unresolved. V was trimmed by 5 bases and J by 0 bases, leaving 14 bases between them. This CDR3 is built from 17 residues. Germline V lookup: CDR1 SGHVS, CDR2 FQNEAQ. This CDR3 is CASSTSSFSSGANVLTF. In nucleotides, the CDR3 is TGTGCCAGCAGCACAAGCAGTTTCAGCTCTGGGGCCAACGTCCTGACTTTC.

This chain uses TRBV4-1 with TRBJ2-1; D is possibly TRBD1 (5 bases). Germline lookup yields CDR1 MGHRA and CDR2 YSYEKL. V was clipped by 0 bases and J by 2 bases, with 14 bases between them. The CDR3 contains 17 residues. The CDR3 reads CASSQDGAYFPYNEQFF. The CDR3, as DNA: TGCGCCAGCAGCCAAGATGGGGCGTACTTCCCCTACAATGAGCAGTTCTTC.

Many counts were recorded for this clonotype. This chain links TRBV7-3 with TRBJ2-7, with D perhaps TRBD1 (5 bases). V lost 5 bases to trimming and J lost 4 bases, with 9 bases between them. The CDR3 runs to 12 residues. Germline CDR1 is SGHTA and CDR2 is FQGTGA. This chain's CDR3 is CASSNDSYEQYF. The CDR3 nucleotides are TGTGCCAGCAGCAACGACAGTTACGAGCAGTACTTC. The full variable domain, its missing parts supplied by reference TRBV7-3 and TRBJ2-7, is GAGVSQTPSNKVTEKGKYVELRCDPISGHTALYWYRQSLGQGPEFLIYFQGTGAADDSGLPNDRFFAVRPEGSVSTLKIQRTERGDSAVYLCASSNDSYEQYFGPGTRLTVT.

V usage is TRBV6-6 and J usage is TRBJ1-5; the D is unclear. The CDR3 sequence is 15 residues long. V lost 0 bases and J 5 bases, leaving 11 bases between the germline ends. Germline V gene sequence: CDR1 MNHNY, CDR2 SVGAGI (reference sequence). The CDR3 coding sequence is TGTGCCAGCAGTTACTCGCAGGATCGGTATCAGCCCCAGCATTTT. Its translation: CASSYSQDRYQPQHF.

Turning to this clonotype: Just one base apart from a much larger clone, this may be a read error. The chain is built from TRBV28 and TRBJ1-2; D might be TRBD1 (5 bases). The CDR3 runs 17 residues. Trimming cost V 4 bases and J 8 bases, with 26 bases left between them. The germline V gene encodes CDR1 MDHEN and CDR2 SYDVKM. DNA of the CDR3: TGTGCCAGCAGTTGGGGGGGGGGGGACGCTCCCTTGATAGGCTACACCTTC. As protein: CASSWGGGDAPLIGYTF.

This clonotype occurred many times. The chain is built from TRBV9 and TRBJ2-5; D is undetermined. Germline CDR1 and CDR2: SGDLS and YYNGEE. The CDR3 has 14 residues. Trimming shortened V by 0 bases and J by 5 bases, and 11 bases separated the two germline ends. The CDR3 sequence is CASSVATWAETQYF. CDR3 nucleotide sequence: TGTGCCAGCAGCGTAGCTACCTGGGCTGAGACCCAGTACTTC.

The sample holds many counts of this clonotype. The CDR3 loop reads CASLRLSGETQYF. The CDR3 DNA follows: TGTGCCAGCCTGAGGCTGTCAGGGGAGACCCAGTACTTC. The chain combines TRBV12-3 or TRBV12-4 with TRBJ2-5; possible D gene TRBD1, 5 bases. This CDR3 is 13 amino acids long. The V gene lost 8 bases and the J gene lost 5 bases, with 15 bases spanning the gap.

Of note for this clonotype: This sequence may be a read error, since a much larger clone differs from it by one base. Because it lacks the conserved phenylalanine or tryptophan at the end, this CDR3 is likely a read error. The chain recombines TRBV2 with TRBJ1-6; 9 bases align to TRBD1. The V and J ends lost 3 bases and 8 bases, in that order; junction bases with no gene match: 5. Germline V gene lookup returns CDR1 SNHLY and CDR2 FYNNEI. The CDR3 has 15 residues. CDR3 bases: TGTGCCAGCAGTGACACGGGACAGGGCGATTCACCCCTCCACCTT. It is translated as CASSDTGQGDSPLHL.

This clonotype has more than one count but fewer than ten. The chain uses TRBV5-4 and TRBJ2-5; a weak D match, TRBD1 (6 bases). CDR1 SGHNT and CDR2 YYREEE come from the germline V gene (reference sequence). The CDR3 sequence is 15 residues long. V was cut by 2 bases and J by 2 bases, with 13 bases left in between. Here the CDR3 reads CASSFTLTGQETQYF. The CDR3 DNA is TGTGCCAGCAGCTTCACCCTTACAGGGCAAGAGACCCAGTACTTC.

The chain uses TRBV7-9 and TRBJ2-3, with 9 bases aligning to TRBD2. Looked up from germline, CDR1 is SEHNR and CDR2 is FQNEAQ (reference sequence). The CDR3 spans 17 residues. The ends lost 3 bases at V and 5 bases at J; junction bases unmatched: 12. In DNA form, the CDR3 reads TGTGCCAGCAGCTTCCGTCTAGCGGGACCTAGGGGAGATACGCAGTATTTT. Protein product: CASSFRLAGPRGDTQYF.

This clonotype was detected a few times. In DNA, the CDR3 is TGTGCCAGCAGTTACTCGAATGGGGTCGGAAACACCATATATTTT. It yields the protein CASSYSNGVGNTIYF. The chain links TRBV6-5 to TRBJ1-3, with D unclear. V lost 0 bases, J lost 4 bases, and 10 bases lay in between. CDR1 is MNHEY and CDR2 is SVGAGI in the germline V gene. The CDR3 totals 15 residues.

The rearrangement uses TRBV7-9 and TRBJ2-7, with D unclear. CDR1 SEHNR and CDR2 FQNEAQ come from the germline V gene (reference sequence). Trimming took 5 bases from V and 4 from J, leaving 9 bases between them. This CDR3 region has 12 residues. The CDR3 spells CASSIDEYEQYF. The CDR3 DNA reads as TGTGCCAGCAGCATCGACGAGTACGAGCAGTACTTC.

This clonotype appeared many times. The chain has TRBV27 and TRBJ1-5; D remains unclear. Germline CDR1 MNHEY, CDR2 SMNVEV (reference sequence). This CDR3 contains 17 residues. V shed 3 bases and J shed 0 bases, with 15 bases lying between them. The CDR3 region is CASSFEGPGNSNQPQHF. The CDR3 DNA reads as TGTGCCAGCAGTTTTGAAGGTCCCGGAAATAGCAATCAGCCCCAGCATTTT.

This clonotype was seen many times. The chain has TRBV12-3 or TRBV12-4 and TRBJ1-2; 7 bases match TRBD1. The CDR3 covers 14 residues. Trimming removed 5 bases from V and 4 bases from J; junction bases left unmatched: 7. The CDR3 DNA reads TGTGCCAGCAGTATGGGACAGCATATCTATGGCTACACCTTC. It translates to CASSMGQHIYGYTF.

This clonotype has at least ten counts. V gene TRBV12-3 or TRBV12-4 combines with J gene TRBJ2-4, with no clear D. The V and J ends lost 6 bases and 0 bases respectively, with 6 bases between them. The CDR3 is 13 residues long. The CDR3: CASRGPAKNIQYF. CDR3 DNA: TGTGCCAGCAGAGGACCAGCCAAAAACATTCAGTACTTC.

This clonotype has more than one count but fewer than ten. The chain combines TRBV28 with TRBJ2-6; TRBD2 matches at 7 bases. The germline V gene encodes CDR1 MDHEN and CDR2 SYDVKM. The CDR3 has 15 amino acids. V lost 7 bases to trimming and J lost 0 bases; unmatched junction nucleotides: 3. The DNA for the CDR3 is TGTGCCAGCAATGGCGGGGGCTCTGGGGCCAACGTCCTGACTTTC. The encoded protein is CASNGGGSGANVLTF.

This clonotype appeared many times. The chain has TRBV2 and TRBJ1-5, with D hard to call. Trimming left V 2 bases short and J 6 bases short, with 8 bases between. Germline V CDR1 and CDR2: SNHLY, FYNNEI. This CDR3 comprises 13 residues. The CDR3 sequence is CASSESGVQPQHF. The CDR3 nucleotides are TGTGCCAGCAGTGAAAGCGGGGTTCAGCCCCAGCATTTT.

J is TRBJ2-5 and V is TRBV14, with 11 bases matching TRBD1. Looked up from germline, CDR1 is SGHDN and CDR2 is FVKESK. With 7 bases clipped from V and 8 bases from J, the junction kept 6 bases outside the gene matches. This CDR3 region has 13 residues. The CDR3 here is CASIEGQGDTQYF. CDR3 DNA sequence: TGTGCCAGCATTGAGGGACAGGGGGATACCCAGTACTTC.

The table lists this clonotype with a few counts. This rearrangement joins TRBV7-9 to TRBJ1-4, with unresolved D. The CDR3 runs 16 residues. Germline V lookup: CDR1 SEHNR, CDR2 FQNEAQ (reference sequence). V gave up 5 bases and J gave up 8 bases, with 21 bases separating them. This CDR3 is CASSLDLEEGGEKLFF. DNA of the CDR3: TGTGCCAGCAGCCTCGATTTGGAGGAGGGAGGGGAAAAACTGTTTTTT.

The V gene is TRBV20-1, the J gene TRBJ1-6, with D maybe TRBD1 (5 bases). This CDR3 has 13 residues. Trimming shortened V by 5 bases and J by 7 bases, and 12 bases separated the two germline ends. CDR1 is DFQATT, CDR2 SNEGSKA, per germline (reference sequence). CDR3 residues: CSAEDSANSPLHF. DNA for the CDR3: TGCAGTGCTGAAGACAGCGCGAATTCACCCCTCCACTTT.

This clonotype was recorded many times. V is TRBV7-2 and J is TRBJ2-1; D gene unclear. V shed 1 base and J shed 5 bases, with 9 bases lying between them. CDR1 and CDR2 from the germline V gene are SGHTA and FQGNSA. The CDR3 has 14 residues. Here the CDR3 reads CASSLGRANNEQFF. DNA for the CDR3: TGTGCCAGCAGCTTAGGTAGGGCCAACAATGAGCAGTTCTTC.

This chain connects TRBV4-1 to TRBJ1-2; the match to TRBD1 covers 9 bases. Unmatched junction bases numbered 14, after V lost 1 base and J lost 8 bases. CDR1 and CDR2 from the germline V gene are MGHRA and YSYEKL. The CDR3 has 17 residues. The CDR3: CASSQGPPGTGTEGYTF. As DNA, the CDR3 is TGCGCCAGCAGCCAAGGACCACCCGGGACAGGGACGGAAGGCTACACCTTC.

The V call is TRBV9, the J call TRBJ2-3, with TRBD2 matching 9 bases. V dropped 0 bases and J dropped 7; count of bases not matched to a gene: 6. CDR3 length: 15 amino acids. Germline V lookup: CDR1 SGDLS, CDR2 YYNGEE. The CDR3 loop is CASSVEGGGAYTQYF. In DNA form, the CDR3 reads TGTGCCAGCAGCGTAGAAGGCGGGGGGGCGTATACGCAGTATTTT.

This clonotype was counted a few times. The V gene is TRBV6-1, the J gene TRBJ2-2; D is undetermined. There are 15 residues in the CDR3. Trimming removed 8 bases from V and 0 bases from J, with 13 bases in between. Looked up from germline, CDR1 is MNHNS and CDR2 is SASEGT. For the CDR3, the DNA is TGTGCCAGCCGTCGGGCTCCCGCGAACACCGGGGAGCTGTTTTTT. It codes for CASRRAPANTGELFF.

This clonotype has a handful of counts. The chain combines TRBV6-6 with TRBJ2-7; D unclear. This CDR3 spans 15 amino acids. Germline V gene data show CDR1 as MNHNY and CDR2 as SVGAGI (reference sequence). V was cut by 0 bases and J by 5 bases, with 14 bases left in between. The CDR3, as DNA: TGTGCCAGCAGTTACTCTAGCTATACTAACCACGAGCAGTACTTC. It translates to CASSYSSYTNHEQYF.

This clonotype was picked up many times. J is TRBJ2-1 and V is TRBV20-1; 7 nucleotides align to TRBD2. Germline CDR1 is DFQATT and CDR2 is SNEGSKA (reference sequence). The CDR3 contains 14 residues. Losses at the gene ends were 7 bases for V and 4 bases for J; bases not matched to a gene: 10. The CDR3 nucleotides are TGCAGTGTCTCTAGCGGTTTGGAATACAATGAGCAGTTCTTC. This translates into CSVSSGLEYNEQFF.